This T cell receptor beta chain was recovered during a study of blood T cells in healthy people across ages. It was with a sample-barcoded 5' primer and a J-beta primer mix that a second PCR of roughly 7 to 12 cycles was run. All samples gave at least 2.5 million CDR3-containing paired-end reads. MiXCR, run by TCRdb on the 5' RACE reads, gives a single entry per CDR3 protein. The table has approximately 810,000 distinct CDR3 sequences, around 28% seen once. Sequenced input: blood. This receptor was identified in a woman older than 75 in good health.

The CDR3 here is CAINRKGLALGTQFF. Written as DNA, the CDR3 is TGTGCCATCAACCGTAAGGGACTAGCATTGGGGACCCAGTTCTTC. V gene TRBV10-3 combines with J gene TRBJ2-1; 9 bases line up with TRBD2. After removal of 7 bases from V and 13 bases from J, the junction contained 17 bases not matched to a gene. Germline loops: CDR1 ENHRY, CDR2 SYGVKD. The CDR3 is 15 residues long.